This passage covers 29 T cell receptor beta chains from one sample sequenced in a study of T-cell reconstitution after alpha-beta-depleted transplantation in children. The TCRbeta library incorporated unique molecular identifiers. Each CDR3 protein is one row after TCRdb ran MiXCR on the PCR reads. The repertoire consists of about 490,000 distinct CDR3 sequences, with 8% to 11% occurring once and the leading ten covering 2%. Sequencing was performed on PBMCs, taken before TCRalphabeta/CD19-depleted stem cell transplant. These TCRs come from a child aged 2 to 15 with inherited bone marrow failure, due to receive a stem cell transplant.

This clonotype was recorded at least ten times. As DNA, the CDR3 is TGCAGCGTTGAATCAGGACAGGGAAGCTCCTACAATGAGCAGTTCTTC. Translation: CSVESGQGSSYNEQFF. V gene TRBV29-1 combines with J gene TRBJ2-1; TRBD1 matches at 8 bases. V lost 2 bases and J lost 0; bases outside the gene matches: 6. Germline CDR1 and CDR2: SQVTM and ANQGSEA. The CDR3 has 16 amino acids.

This clonotype occurred many times. The rearrangement links TRBV12-3 or TRBV12-4 to TRBJ2-2, with D tentatively TRBD1 (6 bases). Trimming cost V 5 bases and J 3 bases, with 10 bases left between them. The CDR3 is made up of 14 amino acids. CDR3 in amino acids: CASSRQGYTGELFF. The CDR3 DNA sequence: TGTGCCAGCAGTCGGCAGGGGTACACCGGGGAGCTGTTTTTT.

This clonotype was picked up many times. J is TRBJ2-7 and V is TRBV3-1, with D tentatively TRBD2 (5 bases). V dropped 4 bases and J dropped 7 bases, with 11 bases sitting between them. CDR1 LGHDT and CDR2 YNNKEL come from the germline V gene (reference sequence). The CDR3 runs to 12 residues. The CDR3 sequence: CASSPRSGEQYF. The CDR3, as DNA: TGTGCCAGCAGCCCCCGAAGCGGAGAGCAGTACTTC.

The chain couples TRBV7-2 to TRBJ2-1, with a weak D call TRBD1 (6 bases). The V gene's germline CDR1 is SGHTA and CDR2 FQGNSA. Trimming pared 4 bases from V and 7 bases from J, leaving 14 bases between. This CDR3 comprises 14 residues. As DNA, the CDR3 is TGTGCCAGCAGCTATCAGGGGTGGGAAAATGAGCAGTTCTTC. It is translated as CASSYQGWENEQFF.

This clonotype has at least ten counts. For the CDR3, the DNA is TGTGCCAGCAGTGAAGCGAACACGGGCTATTCACCCCTCCACTTT. It yields the protein CASSEANTGYSPLHF. J is TRBJ1-6 and V is TRBV2; D is uncertain. V gave up 0 bases and J gave up 8 bases, with 11 bases separating them. This CDR3 region has 15 residues. Germline V CDR1 and CDR2: SNHLY, FYNNEI.

CDR3 sequence reads: CASRGLAGVWLDTQYF. The DNA for the CDR3 is TGTGCCAGCAGAGGACTAGCGGGAGTTTGGTTAGATACGCAGTATTTT. The chain uses TRBV7-2 and TRBJ2-3, with TRBD2 matching over 13 bases. This CDR3 is 16 amino acids long. Trimming took 6 bases from V and 5 from J; bases not matched to a gene: 8. Germline V CDR1 and CDR2: SGHTA, FQGNSA.

This clonotype was counted at least ten times. The chain recombines TRBV6-2 or TRBV6-3 with TRBJ2-1; perhaps TRBD2 as D (6 bases). Germline CDR1 and CDR2: MNHEY and SVGEGT. V lost 6 bases, J lost 1 base, and 13 bases lay in between. The CDR3 sequence is 15 residues long. CDR3 nucleotide sequence: TGTGCCAGCAGCTCCGGGACTTTATCCTACAATGAGCAGTTCTTC. It specifies CASSSGTLSYNEQFF.

This clonotype was picked up many times. The chain carries TRBV10-3 and TRBJ1-5; D is undetermined. This CDR3 contains 15 residues. Germline V gene data show CDR1 as ENHRY and CDR2 as SYGVKD. Trimming removed 2 bases from V and 2 bases from J, with 10 bases in between. The CDR3 nucleotides are TGTGCCATCAGTGAGATGGGTTCCGGCAATCAGCCCCAGCATTTT. Translated, it gives CAISEMGSGNQPQHF.

This clonotype was recorded at least ten times. The chain carries TRBV24-1 and TRBJ2-7; D remains unclear. The V end was cut by 4 bases, the J end by 3 bases, with 3 bases between. Germline loops: CDR1 KGHDR, CDR2 SFDVKD. The CDR3 is made up of 11 amino acids. Written as DNA, the CDR3 is TGTGCCACCAGTGACGGCTACGAGCAGTACTTC. The encoded protein is CATSDGYEQYF.

This clonotype appeared many times. V is TRBV5-1 and J is TRBJ2-7; D gene unclear. CDR3 size: 15 residues. Germline V gives CDR1 SGHRS, CDR2 YFSETQ. V was cut by 0 bases and J by 1 base, with 11 bases left in between. Written as DNA, the CDR3 is TGCGCCAGCAGCTTGGAAAGAGGCCTATCCTACGAGCAGTACTTC. Translating it yields CASSLERGLSYEQYF.

This clonotype was seen repeatedly, ten times or more. This chain links TRBV30 with TRBJ2-1; 14 bases fit TRBD2. The CDR3 length is 14 residues. The V and J ends lost 6 bases and 10 bases, in that order; junction bases with no gene match: 8. Germline values: CDR1 GTSNPN, CDR2 SVGIG (reference sequence). CDR3 sequence reads: CACQGLAGALEQFF. CDR3 in DNA: TGTGCCTGTCAGGGACTAGCGGGAGCGTTGGAGCAGTTCTTC.

This clonotype was observed a handful of times. The CDR3, as DNA: TGTGCCAGCAGCCCTCGGAGGGAGGTTGGGTCCTACGAGCAGTACTTC. Translating it yields CASSPRREVGSYEQYF. The chain has TRBV21-1 and TRBJ2-7; the table assigns TRBD2, which was not confirmed against the DNA. TRBV21-1 is assigned pseudogene status. The CDR3 runs 16 residues.

This clonotype was counted ten times or more. This chain uses TRBV3-1 with TRBJ1-1; tentative D call: TRBD1 (5 bases). Trimming left V 1 base short and J 6 bases short, with 6 bases between. There are 12 residues in the CDR3. Germline values: CDR1 LGHDT, CDR2 YNNKEL (reference sequence). This CDR3 reads CASSQGGAEAFF. CDR3 DNA: TGTGCCAGCAGCCAAGGGGGGGCTGAAGCTTTCTTT. Drawing the rest from reference TRBV3-1 and TRBJ1-1, the complete variable domain is DTAVSQTPKYLVTQMGNDKSIKCEQNLGHDTMYWYKQDSKKFLKIMFSYNNKELIINETVPNRFSPKSPDKAHLNLHINSLELGDSAVYFCASSQGGAEAFFGQGTRLTVV.

This clonotype appeared a few times. The chain combines TRBV10-3 with TRBJ2-5, with D possibly TRBD2 on 6 matching bases. CDR1 ENHRY and CDR2 SYGVKD come from the germline V gene. The CDR3 contains 18 residues. Trimming removed 2 bases from V and 3 bases from J, with 22 bases in between. CDR3 in amino acids: CAISEAGGSGYTEETQYF. CDR3 sequence (DNA): TGTGCCATCAGTGAGGCCGGGGGTAGCGGTTACACCGAAGAGACCCAGTACTTC.

This clonotype was seen at least ten times. The chain has TRBV7-8 and TRBJ1-3; TRBD1 matches at 7 bases. J was trimmed by 8 bases and V by 5 bases; bases with no gene match: 6. Germline loops: CDR1 SGHVS, CDR2 FQNEAQ. The CDR3 is made up of 13 amino acids. The CDR3 DNA reads as TGTGCCAGCAGCGTCGACAGGGAGGACACCATATATTTT. It specifies CASSVDREDTIYF.

In this sample, this clonotype turned up many times. The genes are TRBV28 and TRBJ2-3, with D maybe TRBD2 (6 bases). This CDR3 has 14 residues. The V gene's germline CDR1 is MDHEN and CDR2 SYDVKM. The V end was cut by 6 bases, the J end by 4 bases, with 14 bases between. CDR3: CASSHTSRADTQYF. As DNA, the CDR3 is TGTGCCAGCAGCCATACTAGCAGAGCAGATACGCAGTATTTT. The full variable domain, in which reference TRBV28 and TRBJ2-3 provide the parts outside the CDR3, is DVKVTQSSRYLVKRTGEKVFLECVQDMDHENMFWYRQDPGLGLRLIYFSYDVKMKEKGDIPEGYSVSREKKERFSLILESASTNQTSMYLCASSHTSRADTQYFGPGTRLTVL.

This clonotype came up many times. The chain employs TRBV28 and TRBJ2-1, with 12 bases fitting TRBD2. Germline V lookup: CDR1 MDHEN, CDR2 SYDVKM. The J segment lost 9 bases and the V segment lost 4 bases, leaving 7 bases of the junction unmatched. The CDR3 spans 15 residues. The CDR3 bases are TGTGCCAGCAGTTCTAGCGGGAGGGCCCCAGTTGAGCAGTTCTTC. This sequence encodes CASSSSGRAPVEQFF.

This clonotype showed up just a few times. The chain joins TRBV20-1 to TRBJ2-3; 10 nucleotides agree with TRBD2. Germline assignment: CDR1 DFQATT and CDR2 SNEGSKA (reference sequence). CDR3 length equals 16 residues. J lost 2 bases, V lost 1 base, and 6 bases had no gene match. The CDR3: CSARAEAGGYTDTQYF. Here the CDR3 DNA reads TGCAGTGCTAGAGCAGAAGCGGGAGGGTACACAGATACGCAGTATTTT.

This clonotype has ten or more counts. The chain has TRBV4-3 and TRBJ2-1; weak D call: TRBD2 (5 bases). V lost 4 bases and J lost 3, with 13 bases in between. The CDR3 runs to 15 residues. The germline CDR1 and CDR2 sequences are LGHNA and YSLEER. CDR3 amino acids: CASSPPGRGYNEQFF. The CDR3, as DNA: TGCGCCAGCAGCCCCCCGGGGAGAGGCTACAATGAGCAGTTCTTC.

Ten or more counts support this clonotype. The chain carries TRBV7-9 and TRBJ2-1; TRBD2 matches at 7 bases. Germline lookup yields CDR1 SEHNR and CDR2 FQNEAQ (reference sequence). This CDR3 spans 15 amino acids. With V trimmed by 5 bases and J by 7 bases, 11 bases remained unmatched. The CDR3 DNA reads as TGTGCCAGCAGCCAGCCGGGACTATTCTATAATGAGCAGTTCTTC. It specifies CASSQPGLFYNEQFF.

The table lists this clonotype with many counts. V and J are TRBV12-3 or TRBV12-4 and TRBJ2-6; D is perhaps TRBD1 or TRBD2 (6 bases each). The V gene lost 6 bases and the J gene lost 2 bases, with 8 bases spanning the gap. The length of the CDR3 is 14 residues. Written as DNA, the CDR3 is TGTGCCAGCAGAGGGGGGACTGGGGCCAACGTCCTGACTTTC. This encodes CASRGGTGANVLTF.

The chain links TRBV7-2 to TRBJ1-4, with 7 bases matching TRBD1. Trimming cost V 6 bases and J 3 bases; bases outside gene matches: 7. This CDR3 comprises 15 residues. The germline V gene encodes CDR1 SGHTA and CDR2 FQGNSA. CDR3 loop: CASSPQQGSNEKLFF. The CDR3 nucleotides are TGTGCCAGCAGTCCACAACAGGGGTCTAATGAAAAACTGTTTTTT.

This clonotype was observed at least ten times. The rearrangement links TRBV7-8 to TRBJ2-1; a weak D match, TRBD2 (6 bases). Germline CDR1 is SGHVS and CDR2 is FQNEAQ. Trimming pared 1 base from V and 5 bases from J, leaving 15 bases between. The CDR3 runs to 16 residues. The CDR3 DNA sequence: TGTGCCAGCAGCTTAGGTACTAGCTCACCGCACAATGAGCAGTTCTTC. Encoded protein: CASSLGTSSPHNEQFF.

This clonotype was detected many times. The genes are TRBV11-2 and TRBJ2-1, with D uncertain. V lost 5 bases to trimming and J lost 3 bases, with 8 bases between them. The CDR3 runs 13 residues. Looked up from germline, CDR1 is SGHAT and CDR2 is FQNNGV. The DNA for the CDR3 is TGTGCCAGCAGCCTACTGTTCTACAATGAGCAGTTCTTC. This codes for CASSLLFYNEQFF.

In this sample, this clonotype turned up many times. The J gene is TRBJ2-1, the V gene TRBV20-1; 7 bases line up with TRBD2. This CDR3 is built from 17 residues. Germline lookup yields CDR1 DFQATT and CDR2 SNEGSKA (reference sequence). Unmatched junction bases numbered 10, after V lost 0 bases and J lost 2 bases. The CDR3 loop reads CSARDLYREDPYNEQFF. The CDR3 nucleotides are TGCAGTGCTAGAGATCTCTACCGGGAGGACCCCTACAATGAGCAGTTCTTC.

This clonotype was recorded many times. At one end, the junction sequence differs from germline, possibly due to a read error. V gene TRBV20-1 combines with J gene TRBJ1-1; TRBD1 aligns across 9 bases. The CDR3 is made up of 14 amino acids. Germline assignment: CDR1 DFQATT and CDR2 SNEGSKA (reference sequence). The CDR3 loop reads CSARETGGDTEAFF. The DNA for the CDR3 is TGCAGTGCAAGAGAGACAGGGGGGGACACTGAAGCTTTCTTT.

The rearrangement joins TRBV4-2 to TRBJ2-1; 9 bases are a match to TRBD2. Germline trimming cut 2 bases from V and 6 bases from J; bases unmatched to any gene: 5. The germline V gene encodes CDR1 LGHNA and CDR2 YNFKEQ. This CDR3 has 15 amino acids. The CDR3 protein is CASSQLASGTNEQFF. The DNA for the CDR3 is TGTGCCAGCAGCCAACTGGCTAGCGGGACCAATGAGCAGTTCTTC.

Only a few counts were recorded for this clonotype. CDR3 nucleotide sequence: TGTGCCACCAGCGCAGATGGAAACAGGTCACCCCACTATGGCTACACCTTC. Its translation: CATSADGNRSPHYGYTF. The chain links TRBV15 to TRBJ1-2; perhaps TRBD1 as D (5 bases). Germline V gives CDR1 LNHNV, CDR2 YYDKDF (reference sequence). The length of the CDR3 is 17 residues. Between the trimmed V and J ends, which lost 5 bases and 3 bases, there was a span of 22 bases.

In its sample, this clonotype was seen a few times. The J gene is TRBJ2-3, the V gene TRBV4-2; 10 nucleotides align to TRBD2. Germline lookup yields CDR1 LGHNA and CDR2 YNFKEQ. The CDR3 totals 14 residues. Germline trimming cut 4 bases from V and 6 bases from J; bases unmatched to any gene: 4. This chain's CDR3 is CASSPGLARDTQYF. CDR3 nucleotides: TGTGCCAGCAGCCCGGGACTAGCGAGGGATACGCAGTATTTT.